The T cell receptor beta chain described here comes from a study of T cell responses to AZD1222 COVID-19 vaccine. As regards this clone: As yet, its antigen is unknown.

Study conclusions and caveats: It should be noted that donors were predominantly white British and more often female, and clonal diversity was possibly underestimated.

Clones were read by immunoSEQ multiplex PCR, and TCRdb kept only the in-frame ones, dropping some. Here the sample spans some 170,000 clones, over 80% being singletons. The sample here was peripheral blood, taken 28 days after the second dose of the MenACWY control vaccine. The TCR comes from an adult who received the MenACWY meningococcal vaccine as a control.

The CDR3 nucleotides read TGTGCCTGGGGTGACAGCCGAAGGTACTTC. This gives the protein CAWGDSRRYF. V is TRBV30 and J is TRBJ2-7, with D maybe TRBD1 (5 bases). The ends were cut back, 5 bases at V and 12 bases at J, with 14 bases in the middle. CDR3 length: 10 amino acids. CDR1 and CDR2 (germline): GTSNPN, SVGIG (reference sequence).